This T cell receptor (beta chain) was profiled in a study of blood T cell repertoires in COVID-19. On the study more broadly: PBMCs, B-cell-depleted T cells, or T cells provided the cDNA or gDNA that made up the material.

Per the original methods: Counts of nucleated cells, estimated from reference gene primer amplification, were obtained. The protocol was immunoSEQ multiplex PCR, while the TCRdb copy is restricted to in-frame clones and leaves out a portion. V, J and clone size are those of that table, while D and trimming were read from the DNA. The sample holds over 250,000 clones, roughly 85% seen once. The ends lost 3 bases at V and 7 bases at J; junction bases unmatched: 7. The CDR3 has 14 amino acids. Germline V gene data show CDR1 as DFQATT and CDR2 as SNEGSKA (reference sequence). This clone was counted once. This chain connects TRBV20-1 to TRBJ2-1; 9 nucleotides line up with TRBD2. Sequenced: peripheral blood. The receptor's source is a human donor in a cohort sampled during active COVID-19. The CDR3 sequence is CSASRASGTNEQFF. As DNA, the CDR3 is TGCAGTGCTAGTAGGGCTAGCGGGACTAATGAGCAGTTCTTC.